This TCR beta chain was retrieved from a study of CD4+ T cells in melanoma. Study observations and caveats: Neoantigen-specific CD4+ T cells in melanoma reportedly had diverse differentiation states. A reported correlation linked neoantigen-specific CD4+ T cells to CD8+, macrophage and B cell function.

Concerning this clone itself: Its antigen is still unknown.

Germline V lookup: CDR1 SGHAT, CDR2 FQNNGV. Trimming took 5 bases from V and 5 from J; bases not matched to a gene: 8. This CDR3 is 15 amino acids long. TCRdb keeps only in-frame clones here, not all; method: immunoSEQ multiplex PCR. This table holds fewer than 55,000 clones, approximately 89% found once. The sequenced sample was peripheral blood. This receptor was obtained from a human donor with melanoma. V and J are TRBV11-2 and TRBJ2-1, with 8 bases identical to TRBD2. The CDR3 DNA reads as TGTGCCAGCAGCCCCATGGCGGGGGGACACAATGAGCAGTTCTTC. This codes for CASSPMAGGHNEQFF.